This entry lists 19 T cell receptor beta chains sequenced from one sample in a study of PD-1 blockade in classical Hodgkin lymphoma. Patients all relapsed after autologous stem cell transplantation, and there was variation in brentuximab vedotin exposure. The data were produced by immunoSEQ multiplex PCR, yet TCRdb's version contains in-frame clones alone and is incomplete. Of around 150,000 clones in the sample, approximately 80% were seen once. This specimen was peripheral blood mononuclear cells (PBMCs), taken before the second cycle of nivolumab. These receptor sequences come from a human donor with classical Hodgkin lymphoma.

This rearrangement joins TRBV5-1 to TRBJ2-2; possibly TRBD1 for D (5 bases). Germline V gene data show CDR1 as SGHRS and CDR2 as YFSETQ. The CDR3 runs to 15 residues. Trimming removed 10 bases at V and 5 bases at J, with 21 bases between. CDR3 region: CASADTGSWTGELFF. CDR3 DNA: TGCGCCTCGGCGGATACAGGATCGTGGACCGGGGAGCTGTTTTTT.

This rearrangement joins TRBV29-1 to TRBJ1-2; 7 bases fit TRBD1. The germline V gene has CDR1 SQVTM and CDR2 ANQGSEA. The CDR3 is made up of 12 amino acids. J was trimmed by 8 bases and V by 3 bases; bases with no gene match: 6. The CDR3: CSVDDRAVGYTF. As DNA, the CDR3 is TGCAGCGTTGACGACAGGGCGGTCGGCTACACCTTC.

The rearrangement uses TRBV10-3 and TRBJ1-4; a weak D match, TRBD1 (5 bases). The CDR3 has 16 residues. V was shortened by 0 bases and J by 1 base, with 9 bases between the two germline ends. Germline CDR1 and CDR2: ENHRY and SYGVKD. CDR3 loop: CAISESMGETNEKLFF. The CDR3 DNA reads TGTGCCATCAGTGAGTCGATGGGGGAAACTAATGAAAAACTGTTTTTT.

Only one count was recorded for this clone. The V call is TRBV4-1, the J call TRBJ2-1, with TRBD2 matching over 9 bases. V shed 0 bases and J 10 bases; nucleotides not matched to a gene: 10. The CDR3 totals 16 residues. Germline V gene sequence: CDR1 MGHRA, CDR2 YSYEKL. The CDR3 sequence is CASSQDAGGGRWEQFF. CDR3 sequence (DNA): TGCGCCAGCAGCCAAGACGCGGGAGGGGGACGATGGGAGCAGTTCTTC.

This rearrangement joins TRBV29-1 to TRBJ2-7; D is undetermined. The CDR3 has 12 amino acids. CDR1 is SQVTM and CDR2 is ANQGSEA in the germline V gene. The V gene lost 4 bases and the J gene lost 2 bases, with 9 bases spanning the gap. DNA of the CDR3: TGCAGCGTTGGGGTCGGAACCTACGAGCAGTACTTC. Amino acid sequence: CSVGVGTYEQYF.

The CDR3 spells CASSLVGDPSPLHF. Written as DNA, the CDR3 is TGTGCCAGCAGCTTGGTCGGGGACCCATCACCCCTCCACTTT. The gene calls are TRBV5-6 and TRBJ1-6; D may be TRBD1 (5 bases). The V end lost 0 bases, the J end lost 10 bases, and 11 bases lay between the germline ends. The germline CDR1 and CDR2 sequences are SGHDT and YYEEEE. CDR3 length equals 14 residues.

The chain is built from TRBV18 and TRBJ2-3; TRBD2 agrees at 7 bases. The germline CDR1 and CDR2 sequences are KGHSH and LQKENI. Unmatched junction bases numbered 6, after V lost 0 bases and J lost 3 bases. The CDR3 runs 16 residues. CDR3 coding DNA: TGTGCCAGCTCACCACCGAAGGCGGGAGCTACAGATACGCAGTATTTT. As protein: CASSPPKAGATDTQYF.

This clone appeared once. The genes are TRBV10-3 and TRBJ1-1, with D hard to call. V was trimmed by 3 bases and J by 7 bases, leaving 18 bases between them. Germline lookup yields CDR1 ENHRY and CDR2 SYGVKD. The CDR3 contains 15 residues. DNA for the CDR3: TGTGCCATCAGTGACCTCAACGCCAAGGGCAATGAAGCTTTCTTT. It translates to CAISDLNAKGNEAFF.

This clone was picked up one time. The chain couples TRBV6-5 to TRBJ2-7; perhaps TRBD2 as D (5 bases). The CDR3 sequence is 14 residues long. Germline V gene data show CDR1 as MNHEY and CDR2 as SVGAGI. Trimming left V 5 bases short and J 7 bases short, with 18 bases between. CDR3 sequence: CASSENFRPGEQYF. The CDR3, as DNA: TGTGCCAGCAGTGAAAACTTCAGGCCGGGGGAGCAGTACTTC.

The CDR3 DNA sequence: TGTGCCAGCAGCTTGGGGGTTCTGGACAATGAGCAGTTCTTC. This sequence encodes CASSLGVLDNEQFF. The V and J genes are TRBV27 and TRBJ2-1; D is possibly TRBD1 or TRBD2 (5 bases each). In germline, CDR1 is MNHEY, CDR2 SMNVEV (reference sequence). This CDR3 spans 14 amino acids. V was clipped by 6 bases and J by 5 bases, with 14 bases between them.

This clone was picked up a small number of times. The chain is built from TRBV5-1 and TRBJ2-1; D is possibly TRBD1 (5 bases). The V end lost 2 bases, the J end lost 0 bases, and 9 bases lay between the germline ends. CDR1 and CDR2 (germline): SGHRS, YFSETQ. CDR3 length: 15 residues. The CDR3 spells CASSLDTGSYNEQFF. CDR3 sequence (DNA): TGCGCCAGCAGCTTAGACACAGGCTCCTACAATGAGCAGTTCTTC.

The chain employs TRBV5-6 and TRBJ2-7, with TRBD2 matching 12 bases. Germline CDR1 SGHDT, CDR2 YYEEEE. The ends lost 4 bases at V and 3 bases at J; junction bases unmatched: 2. The CDR3 covers 14 residues. This CDR3 is CASSEGLAGYEQYF. CDR3 coding DNA: TGTGCCAGCAGCGAGGGACTAGCGGGCTACGAGCAGTACTTC.

This clone was seen a few times. V gene TRBV25-1 combines with J gene TRBJ2-5; 8 bases fit TRBD1. The ends lost 6 bases at V and 5 bases at J; junction bases unmatched: 8. CDR1 is MGHDK, CDR2 SYGVNS, per germline. This CDR3 has 14 amino acids. In DNA form, the CDR3 reads TGTGCCAGCAGGCGGCAGGGGGCTGCGGAGACCCAGTACTTC. Translation gives CASRRQGAAETQYF.

This clone was recorded once. The rearrangement uses TRBV6-1 and TRBJ2-7, with 12 bases that match TRBD2. V shed 4 bases, J shed 4 bases, and the junction held 11 bases outside the gene matches. The germline gives CDR1 MNHNS, CDR2 SASEGT. This CDR3 is 17 amino acids long. CDR3 DNA sequence: TGTGCCAGCAGTGCACCGGACTCTAGCGGGGGGGCTTACGAGCAGTACTTC. Translated: CASSAPDSSGGAYEQYF.

The chain uses TRBV25-1 and TRBJ2-1; 11 bases are shared with TRBD2. The CDR3 totals 15 residues. CDR1 MGHDK and CDR2 SYGVNS come from the germline V gene. V was clipped by 3 bases and J by 6 bases; unmatched bases: 4. CDR3 region: CASSDFGTSGNEQFF. The DNA of the CDR3 is TGTGCCAGCAGTGACTTCGGGACTAGCGGCAATGAGCAGTTCTTC.

V usage is TRBV19 and J usage is TRBJ2-1, with 7 bases identical to TRBD1. Losses at the gene ends were 3 bases for V and 3 bases for J; bases not matched to a gene: 8. There are 16 residues in the CDR3. From germline, CDR1 is LNHDA and CDR2 SQIVND (reference sequence). For the CDR3, the DNA is TGTGCCAGTAGTATGAGGGGGCGCGTCGGCTACAATGAGCAGTTCTTC. This codes for CASSMRGRVGYNEQFF. Using reference TRBV19 and TRBJ2-1 for the parts outside the CDR3, the full variable domain is DGGITQSPKYLFRKEGQNVTLSCEQNLNHDAMYWYRQDPGQGLRLIYYSQIVNDFQKGDIAEGYSVSREKKESFPLTVTSAQKNPTAFYLCASSMRGRVGYNEQFFGPGTRLTVL.

The J gene is TRBJ1-2, the V gene TRBV5-5; D is uncertain. The CDR3 is 13 residues long. V was cut by 1 base and J by 2 bases, with 6 bases left in between. The germline gives CDR1 SGHKS, CDR2 YYEKEE (reference sequence). The CDR3 reads CASSLSGNYGYTF. The CDR3 region has the DNA TGTGCCAGCAGCTTGTCGGGGAACTATGGCTACACCTTC.

The rearrangement joins TRBV7-2 to TRBJ2-7; the D gene is possibly TRBD1 (7 bases). The CDR3 totals 16 residues. V was cut by 0 bases and J by 3 bases, with 15 bases left in between. Germline CDR1 and CDR2: SGHTA and FQGNSA. CDR3 protein: CASSLARAGGIYEQYF. CDR3 bases: TGTGCCAGCAGCTTAGCGCGGGCAGGGGGGATCTACGAGCAGTACTTC.

This rearrangement joins TRBV7-2 to TRBJ1-5; D is uncertain. Germline V CDR1 and CDR2: SGHTA, FQGNSA. This CDR3 comprises 13 residues. The ends were cut back, 2 bases at V and 6 bases at J, with 8 bases in the middle. In DNA, the CDR3 is TGTGCCAGCAGCTTACTGGCAGGTCAGCCCCAGCATTTT. Residues: CASSLLAGQPQHF.